Listed below are T cell receptor beta chains from one sample, sequenced in a study of T cells in Graves' hyperthyroidism and ophthalmopathy. A single record per CDR3 protein comes from TCRdb applying MiXCR to the multiplex PCR reads. Seen here are hundreds of thousands of distinct CDR3 sequences, around 38% observed once, and the top ten hold about 9%. The specimen was blood. All receptors come from a man aged 18 to 30 with Graves' hyperthyroidism. CDR3s include the opening cysteine and the closing phenylalanine or tryptophan. A D gene is named only where the DNA matches it firmly. The size of a clone is reported for some rows only, either as once, few or many, or as a class for expanded clones.

>TRBJ2-2|NA|TRBD1|TRBV24-1
CASSPFTTGGQKTGELFF
TGTGCCAGCAGCCCCTTTACAACAGGGGGCCAGAAAACCGGGGAGCTGTTTTTT
>TRBJ2-7|few|NA|TRBV4-1
CASSQVSNYEQYF
TGCGCCAGCAGCCAAGTGTCCAACTACGAGCAGTACTTC
>TRBJ1-1|NA|NA|TRBV7-9
CASSFGGLSLQAFF
TGTGCCAGCAGCTTCGGGGGTTTGAGTCTACAAGCTTTCTTT
>TRBJ2-5|many|TRBD1|TRBV7-9
CASSFPDRWWFF
TGTGCCAGCAGCTTCCCGGACAGGTGGTGGTTCTTC
>TRBJ1-2|NA|TRBD1|TRBV29-1
CSVDQGVAGTFNYGYTF
TGCAGCGTTGATCAGGGGGTCGCAGGGACCTTCAACTATGGCTACACCTTC
>TRBJ1-1|NA|TRBD1|TRBV11-2
CASGFGTGVLLAFF
TGTGCCAGCGGCTTTGGGACAGGGGTCTTGTTGGCTTTCTTT
>TRBJ1-6|NA|NA|TRBV12-3/TRBV12-4
CASSLKGTVNSPLHF
TGTGCCAGCAGTTTAAAGGGGACGGTCAATTCACCCCTCCACTTT
>TRBJ1-3|NA|NA|TRBV7-8
CASSLGWTGNTIYF
TGTGCCAGCAGCTTAGGTTGGACTGGAAACACCATATATTTT
>TRBJ2-7|many|TRBD2|TRBV20-1
CSASTSGTSARGEQYF
TGCAGTGCTTCTACCTCCGGGACTAGCGCGAGGGGCGAGCAGTACTTC
>TRBJ1-1|few|NA|TRBV10-3
CAISGWELNTEAFF
TGTGCCATCAGTGGGTGGGAGCTTAACACTGAAGCTTTCTTT
>TRBJ1-2|few|NA|TRBV3-1
CASSQGWGTGGYTF
TGTGCCAGCAGCCAAGGATGGGGGACTGGCGGCTACACCTTC
>TRBJ2-7|NA|NA|TRBV28
CASTSGGRRDYEQYF
TGTGCCAGCACCAGTGGTGGGAGAAGGGACTACGAGCAGTACTTC
>TRBJ2-7|many|TRBD1|TRBV5-1
CASSLGQGSNEQYF
TGTGCCAGCAGCTTGGGACAGGGTTCGAACGAGCAGTACTTC
>TRBJ1-5|once|NA|TRBV9
CASSCGRVGQPQHF
TGTGCCAGCAGTTGTGGGAGGGTTGGGCAGCCCCAGCATTTT
>TRBJ1-6|NA|TRBD1|TRBV9
CASSAGTANSPLHF
TGTGCCAGCAGCGCCGGGACAGCCAATTCACCCCTCCACTTT
>TRBJ1-5|NA|TRBD1|TRBV25-1
CASSLRQGSNQPQHF
TGTGCCAGCAGTTTAAGACAGGGCAGCAATCAGCCCCAGCATTTT
>TRBJ1-5|NA|NA|TRBV7-9
CASSLGGPAGNPPQHF
TGTGCCAGCAGCTTAGGTGGGCCCGCAGGTAATCCGCCCCAGCATTTT
>TRBJ2-5|NA|TRBD2|TRBV20-1
CSAGEGRGETQYF
TGCAGTGCCGGGGAGGGCCGGGGAGAGACCCAGTACTTC
>TRBJ1-4|once|NA|TRBV20-1
CSAVPPLYSRLATNEKLFF
TGCAGTGCTGTCCCACCGTTGTATAGCAGGCTAGCAACTAATGAAAAACTGTTTTTT
>TRBJ1-3|NA|NA|TRBV19
CASSMGGVISGNTIYF
TGTGCCAGTAGTATGGGAGGGGTAATCTCTGGAAACACCATATATTTT